This T cell receptor beta chain was captured in a study of blood T cells in healthy people across ages. The germline V gene has CDR1 SGHAT and CDR2 FQNNGV. Unmatched junction bases numbered 12, after V lost 5 bases and J lost 4 bases. This CDR3 has 18 residues. A sample-barcoded 5' primer and a J-beta primer mix were used in a second PCR of roughly 6 to 11 cycles. TCRdb recomputed calls from the 5' RACE reads with MiXCR, one row per CDR3 protein. The data show roughly 1 million distinct CDR3 sequences, approximately 26% seen once. The same specimen was also included in a second study, on T cells of mothers and their children. From that paper: Related mother-child pairs showed slightly higher but non-significant overlap than unrelated pairs.

The chain joins TRBV11-2 to TRBJ2-1, with 12 bases lining up with TRBD2. The sample taken for sequencing was blood. The clonotype was recovered from a girl aged 2-10 years in good health. CDR3 residues: CASSPGLAGSRVYNEQFF. In DNA, the CDR3 is TGTGCCAGCAGCCCGGGACTAGCGGGTTCGAGGGTTTACAATGAGCAGTTCTTC.